The rows below give T cell receptor beta chains drawn from one sample of a study of neurological immune-mediated disorders. TCRdb independently ran MiXCR on the 5' RACE reads; one entry per CDR3 protein. The table shows around 40,000 distinct CDR3 sequences, with approximately 7.2% occurring only once. The sequenced sample consisted of CD4+ T cells from blood. These receptors came from a middle-aged man in good health. Both conserved end residues are part of each CDR3. A D gene is named only where the DNA matches it firmly. The size of a clone is reported for some rows only, either as once, few or many, or as a class for expanded clones.

size: many; length: 16; V: TRBV9; J: TRBJ2-1; D: TRBD2; DNA: TGTGCCAGCAGCCCTCGGGGGGGAGGAACCTACAATGAGCAGTTCTTC; CDR3: CASSPRGGGTYNEQFF
size: few; length: 12; V: TRBV20-1; J: TRBJ2-1; D: -; DNA: TGCACCTGCTTGGGTTCTTCCAATGAGCAGTTCTTC; CDR3: CTCLGSSNEQFF
size: many; length: 18; V: TRBV29-1; J: TRBJ2-1; D: TRBD2; DNA: TGCAGCGTTGAGGGGGGACTAGCGGGAGTCAGGCCCTACAATGAGCAGTTCTTC; CDR3: CSVEGGLAGVRPYNEQFF
size: many; length: 12; V: TRBV29-1; J: TRBJ2-1; D: -; DNA: TGCAGCGTTATAAGGGGGGGCGATGAGCAGTTCTTC; CDR3: CSVIRGGDEQFF
size: many; length: 16; V: TRBV20-1; J: TRBJ2-3; D: -; DNA: TGCAGTGCTAGAGATGTCCGGACTTCTAGCACAGATACGCAGTATTTT; CDR3: CSARDVRTSSTDTQYF
size: medium-sized; length: 17; V: TRBV20-1; J: TRBJ2-3; D: TRBD2; DNA: TGCAGTGCTAGAGATCCAAGGACTAGCGCTGGTCCAGATACGCAGTATTTT; CDR3: CSARDPRTSAGPDTQYF
size: many; length: 15; V: TRBV5-5; J: TRBJ2-6; D: -; DNA: TGTGCCAGCAGCCCCGGAATCTCTGGGGCCAACGTCCTGACTTTC; CDR3: CASSPGISGANVLTF
size: many; length: 13; V: TRBV7-2; J: TRBJ2-7; D: -; DNA: TGTGCCAGCAGCCGGGGAAAAACCTACGAGCAGTACTTC; CDR3: CASSRGKTYEQYF
size: many; length: 13; V: TRBV5-1; J: TRBJ2-7; D: -; DNA: TGCGCCAGCAGCTCCACGGGACCATACGAGCAGTACTTC; CDR3: CASSSTGPYEQYF
size: many; length: 17; V: TRBV25-1; J: TRBJ2-7; D: -; DNA: TGTGCCAGCAGTGGGCCCAACCGGCGGGGCCTCTCCTACGAGCAGTACTTC; CDR3: CASSGPNRRGLSYEQYF
size: many; length: 16; V: TRBV29-1; J: TRBJ2-1; D: -; DNA: TGCAGCGTTGTCGGGTTGGGGGCCAGCTCCTACAATGAGCAGTTCTTC; CDR3: CSVVGLGASSYNEQFF
size: -; length: 13; V: TRBV30; J: TRBJ2-1; D: -; DNA: TGTGCCTGGAGTGGGGTACGGTACAATGAGCAGTTCTTC; CDR3: CAWSGVRYNEQFF
size: many; length: 15; V: TRBV20-1; J: TRBJ1-1; D: TRBD1; DNA: TGCAGTGCTAGACCCGGGACAGGGGGCGTCACTGAAGCTTTCTTT; CDR3: CSARPGTGGVTEAFF
size: many; length: 14; V: TRBV27; J: TRBJ2-7; D: -; DNA: TGTGCCAGCAGTACACATGGCATCTCCTACGAGCAGTACTTC; CDR3: CASSTHGISYEQYF
size: many; length: 17; V: TRBV20-1; J: TRBJ2-1; D: -; DNA: TGCAGTGCTACCTTCCAGGGGAGCGGACGCTCCTACAATGAGCAGTTCTTC; CDR3: CSATFQGSGRSYNEQFF
size: many; length: 16; V: TRBV19; J: TRBJ1-2; D: -; DNA: TGTGCCAGTAGTATTATCCCCACCATGACGGGCTATGGCTACACCTTC; CDR3: CASSIIPTMTGYGYTF
size: many; length: 12; V: TRBV29-1; J: TRBJ2-1; D: -; DNA: TGCAGCGCGACAGTACCTTGGAATGAGCAGTTCTTC; CDR3: CSATVPWNEQFF
size: many; length: 16; V: TRBV18; J: TRBJ2-4; D: TRBD2; DNA: TGTGCCAGCTCACCTACTAGCGGGAAGGTCAAAAACATTCAGTACTTC; CDR3: CASSPTSGKVKNIQYF
size: -; length: 13; V: TRBV20-1; J: TRBJ1-2; D: TRBD1; DNA: TGCAGTATAGGACAGGATTACACCTATGGCTACACCTTC; CDR3: CSIGQDYTYGYTF
size: many; length: 16; V: TRBV21-1; J: TRBJ2-5; D: -; DNA: TGTGCCAGCAGCAAAAGTCTAGCGGGAGACCAAGAGACCCAGTACTTC; CDR3: CASSKSLAGDQETQYF
size: many; length: 13; V: TRBV6-5; J: TRBJ2-1; D: TRBD1; DNA: TGTGCCAGCAGACAGGGGGTAAACAATGAGCAGTTCTTC; CDR3: CASRQGVNNEQFF
size: many; length: 14; V: TRBV7-2; J: TRBJ2-7; D: TRBD1; DNA: TGTGCCAGCAGCTTTCGGACAGGGGGCAACGAGCAGTACTTC; CDR3: CASSFRTGGNEQYF
size: many; length: 15; V: TRBV3-1; J: TRBJ1-5; D: -; DNA: TGTGCCAGCAGCCTGGGGGGAAGGAGCAATCAGCCCCAGCATTTT; CDR3: CASSLGGRSNQPQHF
size: many; length: 14; V: TRBV5-1; J: TRBJ2-1; D: TRBD2; DNA: TGCGCCAGCAGCTTGGGGGCCGCGGGACTACCGTCGGTCTTC; CDR3: CASSLGAAGLPSVF
size: many; length: 18; V: TRBV12-3/TRBV12-4; J: TRBJ2-7; D: TRBD2; DNA: TGTGCCAGCAGTACCTGGACTAGCGGGAGGGCCTCTGCGGCCGAGCAGTACTTC; CDR3: CASSTWTSGRASAAEQYF
size: many; length: 19; V: TRBV7-2; J: TRBJ2-3; D: TRBD2; DNA: TGTGCCAGCAGCTTGTTGGGCGGGAGTAGGAGGAGATTGGCAGATACGCAGTATTTT; CDR3: CASSLLGGSRRRLADTQYF
size: many; length: 13; V: TRBV12-3/TRBV12-4; J: TRBJ1-2; D: TRBD1; DNA: TGTGCCAGCAACCAGAGACAGGGCGGCGGCTACACCTTC; CDR3: CASNQRQGGGYTF
size: many; length: 15; V: TRBV20-1; J: TRBJ2-7; D: -; DNA: TGCAGTGCTAGTCAGTCCCCGGTGGTGGGACGCGAGCAGTACTTC; CDR3: CSASQSPVVGREQYF
size: many; length: 13; V: TRBV20-1; J: TRBJ1-5; D: -; DNA: TGCAGTGCTACCACACGGGGCAATCAGCCCCAGCATTTT; CDR3: CSATTRGNQPQHF
size: many; length: 18; V: TRBV20-1; J: TRBJ2-5; D: TRBD2; DNA: TGCAGTGCTAGAGATGGGAGACTAACGGGAGGGGAGGGGGAGACCCAGTACTTC; CDR3: CSARDGRLTGGEGETQYF
size: medium-sized; length: 14; V: TRBV5-1; J: TRBJ2-7; D: -; DNA: TGCGCCAGCAGCTTGAGTTCCACCTCCTACGAGCAGTACTTC; CDR3: CASSLSSTSYEQYF
size: many; length: 21; V: TRBV28; J: TRBJ1-3; D: TRBD1; DNA: TGTGCCAGCAGTTTATCCCTCTTCTCAAGGTCGGGACAGGGACGTGGAAACACCATATATTTT; CDR3: CASSLSLFSRSGQGRGNTIYF
size: many; length: 15; V: TRBV29-1; J: TRBJ2-7; D: TRBD2; DNA: TGCAGCGTCCAAGGACGACTAGCTCCCTCCTACGAGCAGTACTTC; CDR3: CSVQGRLAPSYEQYF
size: many; length: 16; V: TRBV7-2; J: TRBJ2-5; D: -; DNA: TGTGCCAGCAGCTTATCTGGGGGGCTAGGCTGGGAGACCCAGTACTTC; CDR3: CASSLSGGLGWETQYF
size: many; length: 14; V: TRBV7-2; J: TRBJ2-7; D: -; DNA: TGTGCCAGCAGCTTAGCGACGGGTCCCTACGAGCAGTACTTC; CDR3: CASSLATGPYEQYF
size: -; length: 16; V: TRBV7-6; J: TRBJ2-1; D: TRBD2; DNA: TGTGCCAGCAGCTTAGAGGCGGGAGCGGGGTACAATGAGCAGTTCTTC; CDR3: CASSLEAGAGYNEQFF
size: many; length: 15; V: TRBV7-2; J: TRBJ1-3; D: -; DNA: TGTGCCAGCAGCCCCTCAGCTCTCTCTGGAAACACCATATATTTT; CDR3: CASSPSALSGNTIYF
size: many; length: 15; V: TRBV20-1; J: TRBJ2-3; D: -; DNA: TGCAGTGCTAGAGGGGGTAGCGCGAACTCAGATACGCAGTATTTT; CDR3: CSARGGSANSDTQYF
size: many; length: 14; V: TRBV3-1; J: TRBJ1-1; D: -; DNA: TGTGCCAGCAGCGCGGACAGATACAACACTGAAGCTTTCTTT; CDR3: CASSADRYNTEAFF
size: many; length: 15; V: TRBV5-1; J: TRBJ2-2; D: -; DNA: TGCGCCAGCAGCCCAACCGGGGTGGGCACCGGGGAGCTGTTTTTT; CDR3: CASSPTGVGTGELFF
size: many; length: 15; V: TRBV6-5; J: TRBJ2-7; D: TRBD1; DNA: TGTGCCAGCAGTTACGCCAGGGGGCTGTCCTACGAGCAGTACTTC; CDR3: CASSYARGLSYEQYF
size: many; length: 12; V: TRBV7-2; J: TRBJ2-3; D: -; DNA: TGTGCCAGCAGCCCCCCCGCGGATACGCAGTATTTT; CDR3: CASSPPADTQYF
size: many; length: 14; V: TRBV7-9; J: TRBJ1-1; D: -; DNA: TGTGCCAGCAGCCTTAACATAGGGAACACTGAAGCTTTCTTT; CDR3: CASSLNIGNTEAFF
size: many; length: 15; V: TRBV18; J: TRBJ1-5; D: -; DNA: TGTGCCAGCTCACCAACGGGGGGGGGTGGCCAGCCCCAGCATTTT; CDR3: CASSPTGGGGQPQHF
size: -; length: 14; V: TRBV10-3; J: TRBJ2-1; D: TRBD1; DNA: TGTGCCATCAGCGAGGGACAGGGGTACAATGAGCAGTTCTTC; CDR3: CAISEGQGYNEQFF
size: -; length: 15; V: TRBV18; J: TRBJ2-2; D: TRBD1; DNA: TGTGCCAGCCCTCCGGGGACAGGGAACACCGGGGAGCTGTTTTTT; CDR3: CASPPGTGNTGELFF
size: many; length: 17; V: TRBV20-1; J: TRBJ2-6; D: -; DNA: TGCAGTGCTAGAGATTATCGTAGGGGGGCTGGGGCCAACGTCCTGACTTTC; CDR3: CSARDYRRGAGANVLTF
size: few; length: 15; V: TRBV12-3/TRBV12-4; J: TRBJ2-3; D: -; DNA: TGTGCCAGCAGTCCCCGACCGGCCAGCACAGATACGCAGTATTTT; CDR3: CASSPRPASTDTQYF
size: many; length: 15; V: TRBV20-1; J: TRBJ2-4; D: TRBD2; DNA: TGCAGTGCTACTAGCGGTTTACTAGCCAAAAACATTCAGTACTTC; CDR3: CSATSGLLAKNIQYF
size: many; length: 12; V: TRBV7-2; J: TRBJ2-1; D: TRBD2; DNA: TGTGCCAGCAGCTTATCCGGGGGGGAGCAGTTCTTC; CDR3: CASSLSGGEQFF
size: many; length: 14; V: TRBV20-1; J: TRBJ2-7; D: -; DNA: TGCAGTGCAGTCCAGGCCGGCAGGACCTACGAGCAGTACTTC; CDR3: CSAVQAGRTYEQYF
size: many; length: 15; V: TRBV20-1; J: TRBJ2-5; D: TRBD2; DNA: TGCAGTGCTGATGACGTGCGGGGGACCCAAGAGACCCAGTACTTC; CDR3: CSADDVRGTQETQYF
size: many; length: 15; V: TRBV7-2; J: TRBJ1-4; D: TRBD1; DNA: TGTGCCAGCAGCTTAGGGACAGGGGTGTATGAAAAACTGTTTTTT; CDR3: CASSLGTGVYEKLFF
size: many; length: 10; V: TRBV2; J: TRBJ2-7; D: -; DNA: TGTGCCAGCTCCCTAGACCCGGAGGGGTTC; CDR3: CASSLDPEGF